This TCR beta chain emerged from a study of blood T cells in healthy people across ages (dated by TCRdb to 2013 to 2016). Turning to the overall study: Template switching captured roughly one uniquely barcoded TCR beta cDNA molecule per two T cells in model experiments. Age-related changes in TCR beta repertoire diversity were measured in the study by deep sequencing normalized with unique cDNA molecular identifiers. Donors were grouped into four age groups: young (average roughly 16 years), middle-aged (39), aged (approximately 58) and long-lived (approximately 81). To avoid experimental bias, donors of different ages were distributed randomly across sequencing lanes. For two donors (one aged 18 to 29 and one aged 80 or older), the study analyzed two additional independent replicas of 1 million unique cDNA reads from the same blood draw.

The CDR3 numbers 13 residues from cysteine through phenylalanine. This entry keeps only the CDR3 DNA: 39 bases, framed from base 1. The germline V gene (reference sequence) specifies DFQATT as CDR1 and SNEGSKA as CDR2. The library was built by means of 5' RACE. The reads were generated on an Illumina HiSeq 2500. A second about 7 to 12 cycle PCR used a sample-barcoded 5' primer and a J-beta primer mix. A template-switch 5' adaptor carrying 12 random nucleotides introduced a unique molecular identifier onto each TCR beta cDNA molecule. Each sample yielded at least 3 million CDR3-containing paired-end reads. First-strand cDNA was synthesized from all RNA with the Mint cDNA synthesis kit, primed by a TRBC-specific oligonucleotide. Following uracil-DNA glycosylase treatment, a first 18-cycle PCR with universal primers M1SS and BC2_uni_R was performed on all cDNA. Regarding the original processing steps: Normalization of each sample was performed by random selection of 1 million high-quality reads, each carrying a distinct molecular identifier. Reads with shared molecular identifiers were discarded instead of being binned into consensus sequences. CDR3 identification, clonotype clustering and error correction used MiTCR with a Q25 quality threshold and the strictest error-elimination algorithm. A nonparametric unseen species model with Euler transformation was used to estimate a lower bound on total TCR beta diversity. TCRdb trimmed the raw reads at Q25, called clones with MiXCR and kept productive beta chains. One record per CDR3 amino acid sequence lists the most common genes and DNA. These V and J calls derive from TCRdb rather than the authors' analysis. The sample includes hundreds of thousands of distinct CDR3 sequences, with 25% to 30% observed a single time. About a sixth of the sample is taken by the ten largest.

Donors were 40 or so systemically healthy Caucasian individuals from Russia aged roughly 6 to 100 years. Each donor gave approximately 9.3 milliliters of peripheral blood, collected into EDTA-treated Vacutainer tubes. Ficoll-Paque density-gradient centrifugation was used to isolate PBMCs, with at least 6 million obtained per sample. Total RNA was extracted from PBMCs with Trizol reagent, with at least 6 micrograms obtained per sample. For every donor, flow cytometry on a PBMC aliquot measured the percentage of naive CD45RAhigh/CD27high T cells. This clonotype was observed at least ten times. No cognate antigen has been identified for it. This may arise from a read error, as a much more abundant clone is one base away. Study-wide conclusions, independent of this receptor: Donor CMV infection status was unknown, potentially confounding age-related changes in expanded clonotypes. Compared with the aged group, the long-lived group had more naive CD4+ T cells, fewer expanded clones and increased TCR diversity, a pattern suggesting age selection. Estimates of total diversity from one million sequenced T cells were regarded as lower bounds and underestimates. The percentage of naive T cells measured by flow cytometry correlated strongly with observed TCR beta diversity. As age increased, observed TCR beta diversity per million T cells dropped in a roughly linear way, and a significant reduction was already evident by age around 41. Since profiling was done on bulk unsorted PBMCs, naive and antigen-experienced compartments could not be conclusively compared.

The V and J segments used are TRBV20-1 and TRBJ2-1; no D gene is confidently identified. The DNA end lines up better with TRBJ2-7; the J call may be wrong. The sample taken for sequencing was blood. The receptor was derived from an elderly woman in good health. The DNA sequence reads TGCAGTGTCAGGCGGAAGTCCTACAATGAGCAGTACTTC. It is translated as CSVRRKSYNEQYF.